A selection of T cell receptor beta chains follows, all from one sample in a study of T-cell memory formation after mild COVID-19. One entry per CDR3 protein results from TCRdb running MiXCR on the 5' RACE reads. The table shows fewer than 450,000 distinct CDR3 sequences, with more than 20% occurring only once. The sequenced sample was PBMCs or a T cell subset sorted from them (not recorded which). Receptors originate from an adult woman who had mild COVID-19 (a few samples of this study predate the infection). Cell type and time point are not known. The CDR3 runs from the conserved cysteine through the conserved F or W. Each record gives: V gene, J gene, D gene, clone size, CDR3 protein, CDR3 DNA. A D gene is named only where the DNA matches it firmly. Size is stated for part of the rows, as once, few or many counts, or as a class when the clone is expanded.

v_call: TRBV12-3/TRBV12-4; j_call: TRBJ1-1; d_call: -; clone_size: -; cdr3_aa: CASSVNREGAFF; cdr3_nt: TGTGCCAGCAGCGTCAACAGGGAGGGAGCTTTCTTT
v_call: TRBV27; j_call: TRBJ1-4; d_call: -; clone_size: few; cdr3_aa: CASSLYTTNEKLFF; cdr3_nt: TGTGCCAGCAGTCTATATACAACTAATGAAAAACTGTTTTTT
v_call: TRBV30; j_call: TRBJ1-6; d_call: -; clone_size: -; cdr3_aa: CAWTPKTPGHSPLHF; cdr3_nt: TGTGCCTGGACGCCGAAGACACCCGGGCATTCACCCCTCCACTTT
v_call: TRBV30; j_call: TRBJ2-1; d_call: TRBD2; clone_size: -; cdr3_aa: CAWRVSGGAAEQFF; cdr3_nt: TGTGCCTGGAGGGTTAGCGGGGGGGCCGCTGAGCAGTTCTTC
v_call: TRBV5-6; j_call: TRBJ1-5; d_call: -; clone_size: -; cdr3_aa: CASSLTGLGGNQPQHF; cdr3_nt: TGTGCCAGCAGCTTGACAGGGCTCGGGGGCAATCAGCCCCAGCATTTT
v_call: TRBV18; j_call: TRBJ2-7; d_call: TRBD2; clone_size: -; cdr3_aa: CASSDGTSGSYEQYF; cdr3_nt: TGTGCCAGCTCTGACGGGACTAGCGGGAGTTACGAGCAGTACTTC
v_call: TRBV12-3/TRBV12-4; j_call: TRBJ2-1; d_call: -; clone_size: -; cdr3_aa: CASSSGAGRTAYNEQFF; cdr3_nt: TGTGCCAGCAGTTCCGGGGCTGGCCGGACGGCCTACAATGAGCAGTTCTTC
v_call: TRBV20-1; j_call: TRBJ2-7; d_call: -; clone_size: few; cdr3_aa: CSANLDSFGEQYF; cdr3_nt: TGCAGTGCTAACCTCGACAGTTTTGGCGAGCAGTACTTC
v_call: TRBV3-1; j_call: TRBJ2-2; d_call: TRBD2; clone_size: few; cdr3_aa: CASSRSGTSIGELFF; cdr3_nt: TGTGCCAGCAGCCGATCCGGGACTAGCATCGGGGAGCTGTTTTTT
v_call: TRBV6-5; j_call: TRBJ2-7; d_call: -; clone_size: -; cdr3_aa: CAVRTTGGSYEQYF; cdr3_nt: TGTGCCGTCAGGACAACCGGGGGCTCCTACGAGCAGTACTTC
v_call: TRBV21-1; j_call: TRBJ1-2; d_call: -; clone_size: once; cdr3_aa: CASSKEPPSGTGQDYTF; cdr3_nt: TGTGCCAGCAGCAAAGAACCTCCCTCCGGGACAGGGCAGGACTACACCTTC
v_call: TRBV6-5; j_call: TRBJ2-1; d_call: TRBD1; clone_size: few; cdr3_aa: CASRTTGAIYNEQFF; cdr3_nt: TGTGCCAGCAGAACAACAGGGGCCATTTACAATGAGCAGTTCTTC
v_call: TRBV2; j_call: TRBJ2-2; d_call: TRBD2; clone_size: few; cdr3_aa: CATSGTSGINTGELFF; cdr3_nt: TGTGCCACCTCCGGGACTAGCGGGATAAACACCGGGGAGCTGTTTTTT
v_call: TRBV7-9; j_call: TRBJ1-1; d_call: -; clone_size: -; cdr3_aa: CASSRDGLNTEAFF; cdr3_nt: TGTGCCAGCAGCCGGGACGGCTTGAACACTGAAGCTTTCTTT
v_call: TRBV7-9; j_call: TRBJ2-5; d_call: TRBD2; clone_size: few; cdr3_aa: CASSLGRGREETQYF; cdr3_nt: TGTGCCAGCAGCTTAGGCCGCGGGAGGGAAGAGACCCAGTACTTC
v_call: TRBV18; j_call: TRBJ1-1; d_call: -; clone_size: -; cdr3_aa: CASSTGAGPGFF; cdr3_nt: TGTGCCAGCTCAACCGGGGCGGGACCCGGGTTCTTT
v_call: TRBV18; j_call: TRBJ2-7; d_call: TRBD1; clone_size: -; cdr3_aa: CASSPVTGAEQYF; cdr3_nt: TGTGCCAGCTCACCAGTTACAGGGGCCGAGCAGTACTTC
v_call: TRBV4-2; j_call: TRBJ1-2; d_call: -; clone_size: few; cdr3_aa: CASSPTETYGYTF; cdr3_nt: TGTGCCAGCAGTCCTACTGAGACCTATGGCTACACCTTC
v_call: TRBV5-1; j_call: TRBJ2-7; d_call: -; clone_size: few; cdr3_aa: CASSLGTGGIYEQYF; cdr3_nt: TGCGCCAGCAGCTTGGGGACAGGAGGGATCTACGAGCAGTACTTC
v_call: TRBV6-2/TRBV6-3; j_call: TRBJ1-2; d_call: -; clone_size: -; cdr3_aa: CASSERVYGYTF; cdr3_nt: TGTGCCAGCTCTGAAAGGGTCTATGGCTACACCTTC
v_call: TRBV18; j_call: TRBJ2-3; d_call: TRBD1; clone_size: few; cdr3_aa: CASSSGQADTQYF; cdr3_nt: TGTGCCAGCTCATCTGGACAGGCAGATACGCAGTATTTT
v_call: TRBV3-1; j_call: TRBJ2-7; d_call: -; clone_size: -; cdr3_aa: CASSQDPENEQYF; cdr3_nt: TGTGCCAGCAGCCAAGATCCCGAAAACGAGCAGTACTTC
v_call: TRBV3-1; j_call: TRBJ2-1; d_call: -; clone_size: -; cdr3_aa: CASSQERGAYNEQFF; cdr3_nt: TGTGCCAGCAGCCAAGAGAGAGGGGCCTACAATGAGCAGTTCTTC
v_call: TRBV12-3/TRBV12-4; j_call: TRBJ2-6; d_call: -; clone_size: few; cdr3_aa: CASSFMVGRPGRPPTRTGANVLTF; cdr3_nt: TGTGCCAGCAGTTTTATGGTGGGTCGACCAGGGAGACCGCCGACTAGGACTGGGGCCAACGTCCTGACTTTC
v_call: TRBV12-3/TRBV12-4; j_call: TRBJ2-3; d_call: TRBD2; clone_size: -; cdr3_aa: CASRTRLAGTSTDTQYF; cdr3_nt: TGTGCCAGCAGGACCCGACTAGCGGGGACTAGCACAGATACGCAGTATTTT
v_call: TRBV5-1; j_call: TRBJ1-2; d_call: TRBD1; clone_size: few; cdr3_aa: CASSLDDRVDGYTF; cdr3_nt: TGCGCCAGCAGCTTGGACGACAGGGTCGACGGCTACACCTTC
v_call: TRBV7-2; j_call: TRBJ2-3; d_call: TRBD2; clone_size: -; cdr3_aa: CASSLARGGTGTQYF; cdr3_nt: TGTGCCAGCAGCTTAGCGCGGGGGGGCACGGGTACGCAGTATTTT
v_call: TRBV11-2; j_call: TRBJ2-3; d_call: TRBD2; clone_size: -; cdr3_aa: CASSSLAGGSTDTQYF; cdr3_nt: TGTGCCAGCAGCTCACTGGCGGGGGGCAGCACAGATACGCAGTATTTT
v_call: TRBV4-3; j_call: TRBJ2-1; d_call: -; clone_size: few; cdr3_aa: CASSQGTRTPYNEQFF; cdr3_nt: TGCGCCAGCAGCCAGGGAACTCGTACTCCCTACAATGAGCAGTTCTTC
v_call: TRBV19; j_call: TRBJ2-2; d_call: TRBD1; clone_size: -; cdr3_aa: CASSIGTGGIVELFF; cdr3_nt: TGTGCCAGTAGTATCGGGACAGGTGGGATTGTGGAGCTGTTTTTT
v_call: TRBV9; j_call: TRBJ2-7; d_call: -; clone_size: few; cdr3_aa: CASSRGETYEQYF; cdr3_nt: TGTGCCAGCAGCCGAGGGGAGACCTACGAGCAGTACTTC
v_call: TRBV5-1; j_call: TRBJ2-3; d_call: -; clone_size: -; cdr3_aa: CASSSRDTRTDTQYF; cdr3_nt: TGCGCCAGCAGCTCTCGGGACACACGCACAGATACGCAGTATTTT
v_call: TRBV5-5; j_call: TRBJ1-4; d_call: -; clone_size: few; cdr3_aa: CASSSGEEKLFF; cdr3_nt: TGTGCCAGCAGCTCGGGGGAGGAAAAACTGTTTTTT
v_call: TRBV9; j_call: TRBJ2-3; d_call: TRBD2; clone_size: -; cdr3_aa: CASSERGAGRDTQYF; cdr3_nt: TGTGCCAGCAGCGAGCGGGGGGCCGGGAGAGATACGCAGTATTTT
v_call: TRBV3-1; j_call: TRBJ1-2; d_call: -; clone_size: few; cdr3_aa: CASSQVEVGYTF; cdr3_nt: TGTGCCAGCAGCCAAGTGGAAGTGGGCTACACCTTC
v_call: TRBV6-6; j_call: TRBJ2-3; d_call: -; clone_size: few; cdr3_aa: CASSPDFYTDTQYF; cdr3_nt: TGTGCCAGCAGTCCGGACTTTTACACAGATACGCAGTATTTT
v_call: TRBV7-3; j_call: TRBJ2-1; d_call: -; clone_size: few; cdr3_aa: CASSYSLGNEQFF; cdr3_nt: TGTGCCAGCAGCTACTCTCTGGGCAATGAGCAGTTCTTC
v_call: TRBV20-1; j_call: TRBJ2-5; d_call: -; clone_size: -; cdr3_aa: CSARYRAETQYF; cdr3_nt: TGCAGTGCTAGATACAGGGCAGAGACCCAGTACTTC
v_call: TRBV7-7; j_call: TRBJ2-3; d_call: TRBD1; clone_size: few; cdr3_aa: CASSPGTGRATDTQYF; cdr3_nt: TGTGCCAGCAGCCCCGGGACAGGGCGGGCGACAGATACGCAGTATTTT
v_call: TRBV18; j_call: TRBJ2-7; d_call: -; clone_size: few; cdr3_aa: CASSRDRSYEQYF; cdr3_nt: TGTGCCAGCTCAAGGGACCGCTCCTACGAGCAGTACTTC
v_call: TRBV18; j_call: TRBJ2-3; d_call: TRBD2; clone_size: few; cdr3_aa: CASSPRRGDADTQYF; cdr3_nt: TGTGCCAGCTCACCTCGGCGGGGGGACGCAGATACGCAGTATTTT
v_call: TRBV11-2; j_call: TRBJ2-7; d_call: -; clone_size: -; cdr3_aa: CASSLAFAGPSYEQYF; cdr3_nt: TGTGCCAGCAGCTTAGCCTTTGCCGGACCATCCTACGAGCAGTACTTC
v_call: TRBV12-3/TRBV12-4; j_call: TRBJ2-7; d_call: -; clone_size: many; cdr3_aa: CASSLRGYEQYF; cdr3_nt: TGTGCCAGCTCCCTCCGGGGCTACGAGCAGTACTTC
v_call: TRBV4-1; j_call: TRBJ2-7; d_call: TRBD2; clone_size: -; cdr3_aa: CASSPPTVAGAYEQYF; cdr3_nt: TGCGCCAGCAGCCCGCCCACGGTAGCGGGGGCCTACGAGCAGTACTTC
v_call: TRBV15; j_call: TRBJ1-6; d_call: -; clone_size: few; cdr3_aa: CATSSGQFNSPLHF; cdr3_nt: TGTGCCACCAGCAGTGGGCAGTTTAATTCACCCCTCCACTTT
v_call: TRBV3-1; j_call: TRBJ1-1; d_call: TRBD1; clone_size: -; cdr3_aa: CASSQVRQGAGTEAFF; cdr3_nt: TGTGCCAGCAGCCAAGTTCGACAGGGGGCAGGCACTGAAGCTTTCTTT
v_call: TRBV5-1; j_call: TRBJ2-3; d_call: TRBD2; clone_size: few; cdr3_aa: CASSISGGRTDTQYF; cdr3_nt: TGCGCCAGCTCGATATCGGGAGGGCGCACAGATACGCAGTATTTT
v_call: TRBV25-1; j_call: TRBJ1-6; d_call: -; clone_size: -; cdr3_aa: CASSETAGFVSPLHF; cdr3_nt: TGTGCCAGCAGTGAAACCGCAGGGTTCGTTTCACCCCTCCACTTT
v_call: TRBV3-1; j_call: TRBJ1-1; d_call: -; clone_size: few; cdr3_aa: CASSPGPLTWGNTEAFF; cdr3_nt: TGTGCCAGCAGCCCGGGACCGTTGACCTGGGGCAACACTGAAGCTTTCTTT